The 31 T cell receptor beta chains listed next were all sequenced from one sample in a study of cytomegalovirus exposure and HLA in healthy donors. Produced via immunoSEQ multiplex PCR; TCRdb's table is partial and in-frame only. The table has 150,000 to 170,000 clones, roughly 86% seen once. Source material: PBMCs. These TCRs come from a human donor in good health.

V usage is TRBV5-5 and J usage is TRBJ1-4; 8 bases align to TRBD1. The germline gives CDR1 SGHKS, CDR2 YYEKEE (reference sequence). The CDR3 length is 14 residues. V lost 5 bases and J lost 10; bases outside the gene matches: 10. In DNA, the CDR3 is TGTGCCAGCAGTTTTTTGACAACAGGGGGAAAACTGTTTTTT. This gives the protein CASSFLTTGGKLFF.

V usage is TRBV6-5 and J usage is TRBJ2-7; the D gene is possibly TRBD1 (6 bases). Germline CDR1 MNHEY, CDR2 SVGAGI. V gave up 5 bases and J gave up 1 base, with 15 bases separating them. This CDR3 spans 15 amino acids. This CDR3 is CASSQRPQGSYEQYF. In nucleotides, the CDR3 is TGTGCCAGCAGTCAACGCCCACAGGGATCCTACGAGCAGTACTTC.

This sequence joins TRBV12-5 and TRBJ1-1; D remains ambiguous. CDR1 is LGHNT, CDR2 FRNRAP, per germline. The CDR3 spans 18 residues. V was cut by 0 bases and J by 3 bases, with 20 bases left in between. CDR3 coding DNA: TGTGCTAGTGGTTTGGTATCGGTCCGGGGATGGCGTGACACTGAAGCTTTCTTT. Amino acid sequence: CASGLVSVRGWRDTEAFF.

This clone showed up just a few times. This chain joins TRBV6-5 and TRBJ1-5; the D is unclear. CDR3 length: 15 residues. Trimming cost V 2 bases and J 0 bases, with 8 bases left between them. CDR1 is MNHEY and CDR2 is SVGAGI in the germline V gene. CDR3 region: CASSYRAYSNQPQHF. The CDR3 region has the DNA TGTGCCAGCAGTTACCGAGCCTATAGCAATCAGCCCCAGCATTTT.

The V gene is TRBV5-1, the J gene TRBJ1-3; D perhaps matches TRBD1 (5 bases). Trimming pared 2 bases from V and 0 bases from J, leaving 6 bases between. Germline loops: CDR1 SGHRS, CDR2 YFSETQ. The CDR3 contains 14 residues. CDR3 residues: CASSFGGSGNTIYF. The CDR3 coding sequence is TGCGCCAGCAGCTTCGGGGGCTCTGGAAACACCATATATTTT.

The chain carries TRBV29-1 and TRBJ2-5; 11 nucleotides match TRBD1. V lost 4 bases and J lost 9; bases outside the gene matches: 16. Per the germline V gene, CDR1 is SQVTM and CDR2 is ANQGSEA. CDR3 length: 16 amino acids. CDR3 coding DNA: TGCAGCGTTGTTCATTACGGGACAGGGGGTTCCTCGGCCCAGTACTTC. This encodes CSVVHYGTGGSSAQYF.

This clone was counted once. This chain uses TRBV11-2 with TRBJ2-2, with D possibly matching TRBD1 (6 bases). The CDR3 runs 15 residues. The germline V and J ends were trimmed by 3 bases and 4 bases, with 12 bases remaining between them. CDR1 is SGHAT, CDR2 FQNNGV, per germline. The CDR3 loop reads CASSFGQTLTGELFF. In DNA form, the CDR3 reads TGTGCCAGCAGCTTTGGACAGACTCTCACCGGGGAGCTGTTTTTT.

V and J are TRBV15 and TRBJ2-1, with D tentatively TRBD1 (6 bases). The CDR3 contains 16 residues. V was trimmed by 0 bases and J by 6 bases, leaving 15 bases between them. CDR1 is LNHNV, CDR2 YYDKDF, per germline (reference sequence). CDR3 in amino acids: CATSREDWTAINEQFF. The CDR3 region has the DNA TGTGCCACCAGCAGAGAAGATTGGACAGCCATCAATGAGCAGTTCTTC. Together with reference TRBV15 and TRBJ2-1, the CDR3 gives the full variable domain: DAMVIQNPRYQVTQFGKPVTLSCSQTLNHNVMYWYQQKSSQAPKLLFHYYDKDFNNEADTPDNFQSRRPNTSFCFLDIRSPGLGDTAMYLCATSREDWTAINEQFFGPGTRLTVL.

The chain links TRBV28 to TRBJ1-2, with D tentatively TRBD1 (5 bases). V was clipped by 5 bases and J by 6 bases, with 13 bases between them. CDR3 length: 13 amino acids. Per the germline V gene, CDR1 is MDHEN and CDR2 is SYDVKM. This CDR3 is CASSPRVSNGYTF. The CDR3 coding sequence is TGTGCCAGCAGTCCCAGGGTCTCCAATGGCTACACCTTC.

The rearrangement links TRBV2 to TRBJ2-5; 7 nucleotides agree with TRBD2. The germline CDR1 and CDR2 sequences are SNHLY and FYNNEI. Trimming removed 1 base from V and 5 bases from J; junction bases left unmatched: 10. The CDR3 sequence is 16 residues long. The CDR3 reads CASSEGEGGSGETQYF. The CDR3 DNA is TGTGCCAGCAGTGAAGGTGAAGGCGGGAGCGGGGAGACCCAGTACTTC.

The V call is TRBV5-6, the J call TRBJ2-7, with 7 bases lining up with TRBD1. This CDR3 has 13 amino acids. V trimming: 3 bases; J trimming: 2 bases; junction bases outside the gene matches: 2. The germline V gene encodes CDR1 SGHDT and CDR2 YYEEEE. CDR3 sequence: CASSSGGTYEQYF. CDR3 nucleotide sequence: TGTGCCAGCAGCTCAGGGGGAACCTACGAGCAGTACTTC.

The J gene is TRBJ2-7, the V gene TRBV9; 9 bases align to TRBD1. With V trimmed by 0 bases and J by 6 bases, 13 bases remained unmatched. Germline lookup yields CDR1 SGDLS and CDR2 YYNGEE. CDR3 length equals 17 residues. DNA for the CDR3: TGTGCCAGCAGCGTAGGTAGGGGGGATACAGGGGGCGGCGAGCAGTACTTC. It specifies CASSVGRGDTGGGEQYF.

The chain carries TRBV28 and TRBJ2-7; the D gene is possibly TRBD1 (6 bases). Trimming cost V 5 bases and J 7 bases, with 21 bases left between them. There are 15 residues in the CDR3. CDR1 is MDHEN and CDR2 is SYDVKM in the germline V gene. This CDR3 reads CASSLQMQGSREQYF. CDR3 coding DNA: TGTGCCAGCAGTCTTCAAATGCAGGGGTCGCGTGAGCAGTACTTC.

The chain recombines TRBV10-3 with TRBJ1-6; D might be TRBD1 (5 bases). Trimming cost V 10 bases and J 0 bases, with 19 bases left between them. CDR3 size: 17 residues. The germline CDR1 and CDR2 sequences are ENHRY and SYGVKD. CDR3 region: CATCAGTVSSYNSPLHF. The CDR3 coding sequence is TGTGCCACCTGCGCCGGGACTGTAAGCTCCTATAATTCACCCCTCCACTTT.

The CDR3 coding sequence is TGTGCCAGCAGCTTGGGACTAGTGAGGGAGACCCAGTACTTC. Residues: CASSLGLVRETQYF. The rearrangement uses TRBV7-9 and TRBJ2-5; TRBD2 aligns across 8 bases. Germline CDR1 reads SEHNR; CDR2 reads FQNEAQ (reference sequence). There are 14 residues in the CDR3. V was clipped by 3 bases and J by 5 bases; unmatched bases: 5.

The chain has TRBV27 and TRBJ1-2; TRBD1 agrees at 8 bases. The CDR3 is made up of 16 amino acids. The germline CDR1 and CDR2 sequences are MNHEY and SMNVEV (reference sequence). V lost 7 bases, J lost 2 bases, and 12 bases stayed unmatched. The CDR3 DNA reads as TGTGCCAGCAAAACCTACCCGGACAGGGCAAACTATGGCTACACCTTC. It yields the protein CASKTYPDRANYGYTF.

This clone was recorded only once. The chain uses TRBV11-2 and TRBJ1-2; 8 bases match TRBD1. The V segment lost 4 bases and the J segment 4 bases; nucleotides outside the gene matches: 5. The CDR3 is made up of 14 amino acids. Germline lookup yields CDR1 SGHAT and CDR2 FQNNGV. CDR3 amino acids: CASSSDRGTYGYTF. CDR3 bases: TGTGCCAGCAGCTCAGACAGGGGAACCTATGGCTACACCTTC. Drawing the rest from reference TRBV11-2 and TRBJ1-2, the complete variable domain is EAGVAQSPRYKIIEKRQSVAFWCNPISGHATLYWYQQILGQGPKLLIQFQNNGVVDDSQLPKDRFSAERLKGVDSTLKIQPAKLEDSAVYLCASSSDRGTYGYTFGSGTRLTVV.

V gene TRBV2 combines with J gene TRBJ2-7, with D possibly matching TRBD1 (6 bases). CDR1 and CDR2 from the germline V gene are SNHLY and FYNNEI. CDR3 length: 15 residues. The V end was cut by 9 bases, the J end by 1 base, with 19 bases between. CDR3 coding DNA: TGTGCCAGGAAGGAGCCGCAGGGGATTTCCTACGAGCAGTACTTC. Its translation is CARKEPQGISYEQYF.

V gene TRBV7-9 combines with J gene TRBJ1-2, with TRBD1 as a possible D gene (5 bases). From germline, CDR1 is SEHNR and CDR2 FQNEAQ (reference sequence). Deletions cut 5 bases from V and 7 bases from J, with 20 bases between. CDR3 length: 15 amino acids. CDR3: CASSPKRGDVRGYTF. The CDR3 DNA follows: TGTGCCAGCAGCCCCAAACGGGGGGACGTTCGTGGCTACACCTTC.

The chain employs TRBV9 and TRBJ1-1; possibly TRBD1 for D (5 bases). Germline lookup yields CDR1 SGDLS and CDR2 YYNGEE. V gave up 4 bases and J gave up 1 base, with 11 bases separating them. CDR3 size: 14 residues. The CDR3 sequence: CASSLIGANTEAFF. For the CDR3, the DNA is TGTGCCAGCAGCCTAATAGGGGCGAACACTGAAGCTTTCTTT.

This sequence joins TRBV27 and TRBJ2-3; weak D call: TRBD2 (6 bases). V was cut by 2 bases and J by 0 bases, with 12 bases left in between. The CDR3 length is 16 residues. Germline CDR1 MNHEY, CDR2 SMNVEV (reference sequence). CDR3 coding DNA: TGTGCCAGCAGTTTAGGGACTCTCCAAAGCACAGATACGCAGTATTTT. It encodes CASSLGTLQSTDTQYF.

This chain joins TRBV2 and TRBJ2-5; 7 nucleotides line up with TRBD1. The germline gives CDR1 SNHLY, CDR2 FYNNEI. The CDR3 covers 13 residues. With 7 bases clipped from V and 1 base from J, the junction kept 3 bases outside the gene matches. CDR3 DNA: TGTGCCAGCAAAGGGACAGTCCAAGAGACCCAGTACTTC. Amino acid sequence: CASKGTVQETQYF.

This clone was observed a few times. V usage is TRBV18 and J usage is TRBJ2-7; possible D gene TRBD1, 6 bases. CDR1 and CDR2 from the germline V gene are KGHSH and LQKENI. The CDR3 is 13 amino acids. V was clipped by 3 bases and J by 3 bases, with 9 bases between them. DNA of the CDR3: TGTGCCAGCTCACCGGGACATCTCTACGAGCAGTACTTC. Translating gives CASSPGHLYEQYF.

V gene TRBV7-2 combines with J gene TRBJ2-5; 10 nucleotides line up with TRBD2. From germline, CDR1 is SGHTA and CDR2 FQGNSA. The CDR3 totals 14 residues. V was pared by 3 bases and J by 3 bases, with 1 base of the junction left unmatched. CDR3 region: CASSFSGGKETQYF. The CDR3, as DNA: TGTGCCAGCAGCTTTAGCGGGGGGAAAGAGACCCAGTACTTC.

This chain links TRBV5-6 with TRBJ2-7; 7 bases align to TRBD1. With 5 bases clipped from V and 3 bases from J, the junction kept 11 bases outside the gene matches. Germline V lookup: CDR1 SGHDT, CDR2 YYEEEE. There are 15 residues in the CDR3. For the CDR3, the DNA is TGTGCCAGCAGTTCCGGGACAGCCTCATACTACGAGCAGTACTTC. This gives the protein CASSSGTASYYEQYF.

The rearrangement links TRBV6-5 to TRBJ2-3; weak D call: TRBD1 (6 bases). The germline CDR1 and CDR2 sequences are MNHEY and SVGAGI. The CDR3 runs to 12 residues. V lost 5 bases, J lost 6 bases, and 9 bases lay in between. CDR3 DNA sequence: TGTGCCAGCAGTCCAGGGGCGGATACGCAGTATTTT. Translation: CASSPGADTQYF.

This chain's CDR3 is CASSHDRGGGTEAFF. The CDR3 nucleotides are TGTGCCAGCAGCCATGACAGGGGTGGGGGCACTGAAGCTTTCTTT. The chain joins TRBV2 to TRBJ1-1; 8 nucleotides agree with TRBD1. V lost 6 bases to trimming and J lost 4 bases; unmatched junction nucleotides: 10. CDR1 and CDR2 (germline): SNHLY, FYNNEI. CDR3 size: 15 residues.

V usage is TRBV5-6 and J usage is TRBJ2-7, with D possibly being TRBD2 (5 bases). Trimming left V 4 bases short and J 3 bases short, with 11 bases between. The CDR3 covers 13 residues. Germline assignment: CDR1 SGHDT and CDR2 YYEEEE. The CDR3 is CASSPGLDYEQYF. The CDR3 region has the DNA TGTGCCAGCAGCCCCGGACTGGACTACGAGCAGTACTTC.

This clone was observed a few times. The CDR3 DNA follows: TGTGCCAGCAGAAGGGATGGGACTTTCACAGATACGCAGTATTTT. It codes for CASRRDGTFTDTQYF. The chain couples TRBV27 to TRBJ2-3, with TRBD2 as a possible D gene (6 bases). This CDR3 is 15 amino acids long. From germline, CDR1 is MNHEY and CDR2 SMNVEV (reference sequence). Deletions cut 6 bases from V and 2 bases from J, with 15 bases between.

The J gene is TRBJ1-3, the V gene TRBV30, with no clear D. The CDR3 is made up of 15 amino acids. Trimming removed 2 bases from V and 0 bases from J, with 11 bases in between. The germline V gene encodes CDR1 GTSNPN and CDR2 SVGIG (reference sequence). In nucleotides, the CDR3 is TGTGCCTGGAGTTACCCCGGAGGCTCTGGAAACACCATATATTTT. Translating gives CAWSYPGGSGNTIYF.

The chain links TRBV5-1 to TRBJ1-5; 9 bases are shared with TRBD1. Germline V gene lookup returns CDR1 SGHRS and CDR2 YFSETQ. V lost 0 bases to trimming and J lost 5 bases; unmatched junction nucleotides: 6. CDR3 size: 16 residues. The CDR3 DNA reads TGCGCCAGCAGCTTGGGGACCGACAGGGGGTATCAGCCCCAGCATTTT. As protein: CASSLGTDRGYQPQHF.